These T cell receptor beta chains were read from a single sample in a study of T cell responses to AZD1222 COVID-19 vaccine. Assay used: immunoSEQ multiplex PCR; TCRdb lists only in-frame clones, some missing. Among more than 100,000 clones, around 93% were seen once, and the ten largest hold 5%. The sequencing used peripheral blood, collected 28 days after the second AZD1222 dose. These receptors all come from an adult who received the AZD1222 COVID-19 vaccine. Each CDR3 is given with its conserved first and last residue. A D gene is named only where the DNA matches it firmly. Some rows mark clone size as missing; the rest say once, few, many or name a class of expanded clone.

cdr3_nt: TGTGCCAGCAGCTCGGAAGGGCACCACTACGAGCAGTACTTC; cdr3_aa: CASSSEGHHYEQYF; d_call: .; clone_size: .; j_call: TRBJ2-7; v_call: TRBV5-6
cdr3_nt: TGTGCCAGCAGCTTTGGGCAGGGTAGCAATGAGCAGTTCTTC; cdr3_aa: CASSFGQGSNEQFF; d_call: .; clone_size: .; j_call: TRBJ2-1; v_call: TRBV5-4
cdr3_nt: TGTGCCAGCAGCTTAGCGCGGGGGAGGGGGAGCACAGATACGCAGTATTTT; cdr3_aa: CASSLARGRGSTDTQYF; d_call: .; clone_size: .; j_call: TRBJ2-3; v_call: TRBV7-6
cdr3_nt: TGTGCCAGCACCCAAGGGGACGCCAAAGCTTTCTTT; cdr3_aa: CASTQGDAKAFF; d_call: .; clone_size: once; j_call: TRBJ1-1; v_call: TRBV6-5
cdr3_nt: TGTGCCAGCAGCCCTGGACAGGGGAGGCACACTGAAGCTTTCTTT; cdr3_aa: CASSPGQGRHTEAFF; d_call: TRBD1; clone_size: .; j_call: TRBJ1-1; v_call: TRBV7-2
cdr3_nt: TGTGCCTGGAGCCAAGCCGCTAAGGAGACCCAGTACTTC; cdr3_aa: CAWSQAAKETQYF; d_call: .; clone_size: .; j_call: TRBJ2-5; v_call: TRBV30
cdr3_nt: TGCAGCGTTGGGACAGTGAACACTGAAGCTTTCTTT; cdr3_aa: CSVGTVNTEAFF; d_call: .; clone_size: few; j_call: TRBJ1-1; v_call: TRBV29-1
cdr3_nt: TGCGCCAGCCGAAGGGACATCGGTCGGAACACTGAAGCTTTCTTT; cdr3_aa: CASRRDIGRNTEAFF; d_call: .; clone_size: .; j_call: TRBJ1-1; v_call: TRBV10-2
cdr3_nt: TGCGCCAGCAGGGCGGGGACAGGGGTCTCCTACGAGCAGTACTTC; cdr3_aa: CASRAGTGVSYEQYF; d_call: TRBD1; clone_size: .; j_call: TRBJ2-7; v_call: TRBV5-1
cdr3_nt: TGTGCCAGCAGTCGGACGGAGTCCTACGAGCAGTACTTC; cdr3_aa: CASSRTESYEQYF; d_call: .; clone_size: .; j_call: TRBJ2-7; v_call: TRBV12-3/TRBV12-4
cdr3_nt: TGTGCCAGCAGCATACTAGCGGGAGGAGATACGCAGTATTTT; cdr3_aa: CASSILAGGDTQYF; d_call: TRBD2; clone_size: .; j_call: TRBJ2-3; v_call: TRBV27
cdr3_nt: TGTGCCAGTAGTGTAGGGGACAGGGGAGGAACTGAAGCTTTCTTT; cdr3_aa: CASSVGDRGGTEAFF; d_call: TRBD1; clone_size: .; j_call: TRBJ1-1; v_call: TRBV19
cdr3_nt: TGTGCCAGCAGTTACTCGACAGGGGACGCTGAAGCTTTCTTT; cdr3_aa: CASSYSTGDAEAFF; d_call: TRBD1; clone_size: .; j_call: TRBJ1-1; v_call: TRBV6-5
cdr3_nt: TGTGCCAGCAGTTTAGGATCATTAGAGACCCAGTACTTC; cdr3_aa: CASSLGSLETQYF; d_call: .; clone_size: .; j_call: TRBJ2-5; v_call: TRBV28
cdr3_nt: TGTGCCTGGAGGGACCGGAGAGATACGCAGTATTTT; cdr3_aa: CAWRDRRDTQYF; d_call: .; clone_size: .; j_call: TRBJ2-3; v_call: TRBV30
cdr3_nt: TGTGCCAGTAGTGGAGGACAGAGATATAACTATGGCTACACCTTC; cdr3_aa: CASSGGQRYNYGYTF; d_call: .; clone_size: .; j_call: TRBJ1-2; v_call: TRBV19
cdr3_nt: TGTGCCAGCAGTTACGGCTCAGTTCAAGAGACCCAGTACTTC; cdr3_aa: CASSYGSVQETQYF; d_call: .; clone_size: .; j_call: TRBJ2-5; v_call: TRBV6-5
cdr3_nt: TGTGCCAGCAGCTTAGTAGGGGTAGCTAGCACAGATACGCAGTATTTT; cdr3_aa: CASSLVGVASTDTQYF; d_call: .; clone_size: .; j_call: TRBJ2-3; v_call: TRBV7-8
cdr3_nt: TGCGCCAGCAGCCAAGATTGGGGCTATGAGCAGTTCTTC; cdr3_aa: CASSQDWGYEQFF; d_call: .; clone_size: .; j_call: TRBJ2-1; v_call: TRBV4-3
cdr3_nt: TGTGCCAGCGGGAGGGGGCCCAATCAGCCCCAGCATTTT; cdr3_aa: CASGRGPNQPQHF; d_call: TRBD1; clone_size: .; j_call: TRBJ1-5; v_call: TRBV27
cdr3_nt: TGTGCCAGCAGCTGGACAGGGAGGAGCTACACCTTC; cdr3_aa: CASSWTGRSYTF; d_call: TRBD1; clone_size: .; j_call: TRBJ1-2; v_call: TRBV7-9
cdr3_nt: TGCAGCGTTGAGGGGGCAAGAACAGGAGTACTTTCCTATGGCTACACCTTC; cdr3_aa: CSVEGARTGVLSYGYTF; d_call: .; clone_size: .; j_call: TRBJ1-2; v_call: TRBV29-1
cdr3_nt: TGTGCCATCGCACCCCGGGTCCTTCAGAACACTGAAGCTTTCTTT; cdr3_aa: CAIAPRVLQNTEAFF; d_call: .; clone_size: .; j_call: TRBJ1-1; v_call: TRBV6-5
cdr3_nt: TGTGCCAGCAGCCAAGAAAGTAGAAGCGGGAGGGCCGGCGATACGCAGTATTTT; cdr3_aa: CASSQESRSGRAGDTQYF; d_call: TRBD2; clone_size: .; j_call: TRBJ2-3; v_call: TRBV3-1/TRBV3-2
cdr3_nt: TGCGCCAGCAGCTTGCAGGGGGCTCAGGGCTACACCTTC; cdr3_aa: CASSLQGAQGYTF; d_call: TRBD1; clone_size: .; j_call: TRBJ1-2; v_call: TRBV5-1
cdr3_nt: TGTGCCAGCAGTGACCCCGCCGGGGCAGACTATGGCTACACCTTC; cdr3_aa: CASSDPAGADYGYTF; d_call: .; clone_size: .; j_call: TRBJ1-2; v_call: TRBV25-1
cdr3_nt: TGTGCCAGCAGCTTAAGTCCGGCTCATAATTCACCCCTCCACTTT; cdr3_aa: CASSLSPAHNSPLHF; d_call: .; clone_size: .; j_call: TRBJ1-6; v_call: TRBV7-2
cdr3_nt: TGTGCCAGCAGTGAAGAAGTTTGGCTAGCGGAGTACAATGAGCAGTTCTTC; cdr3_aa: CASSEEVWLAEYNEQFF; d_call: TRBD2; clone_size: .; j_call: TRBJ2-1; v_call: TRBV6-1
cdr3_nt: TGTGCCAGCGGGAGTTCCATGAACACTGAAGCTTTCTTT; cdr3_aa: CASGSSMNTEAFF; d_call: .; clone_size: .; j_call: TRBJ1-1; v_call: TRBV2
cdr3_nt: TGTGCTAGTGGCAGTAGCGGGAGGGCATACAATGAGCAGTTCTTC; cdr3_aa: CASGSSGRAYNEQFF; d_call: TRBD2; clone_size: .; j_call: TRBJ2-1; v_call: TRBV12-5
cdr3_nt: TGTGCTAGTGGTCCGCAGGGGGCTAACTACGAGCAGTACTTC; cdr3_aa: CASGPQGANYEQYF; d_call: TRBD1; clone_size: .; j_call: TRBJ2-7; v_call: TRBV12-5
cdr3_nt: TGTGCCAGCAGCGACCGGGAAGGAGATACGCAGTATTTT; cdr3_aa: CASSDREGDTQYF; d_call: .; clone_size: .; j_call: TRBJ2-3; v_call: TRBV11-2
cdr3_nt: TGTGCCAGCAGTTACGGACAGGGGGGTAACCAGCCCCAGCATTTT; cdr3_aa: CASSYGQGGNQPQHF; d_call: TRBD1; clone_size: .; j_call: TRBJ1-5; v_call: TRBV6-5
cdr3_nt: TGTGCTAGTGGTTTAGGGCAGGTCGATGACGGGGAGCTGTTTTTT; cdr3_aa: CASGLGQVDDGELFF; d_call: .; clone_size: .; j_call: TRBJ2-2; v_call: TRBV12-5
cdr3_nt: TGTGCCAGCAGTTTAGGGGTATACCAGCCCCAGCATTTT; cdr3_aa: CASSLGVYQPQHF; d_call: .; clone_size: .; j_call: TRBJ1-5; v_call: TRBV27
cdr3_nt: TGTGCCAGCAGTTTTGTCAGGGGTTACGAGCAGTACTTC; cdr3_aa: CASSFVRGYEQYF; d_call: .; clone_size: .; j_call: TRBJ2-7; v_call: TRBV12-3/TRBV12-4
cdr3_nt: TGCGCCAGCAGCTTCTCAGGGCGGGACACTGAAGCTTTCTTT; cdr3_aa: CASSFSGRDTEAFF; d_call: .; clone_size: .; j_call: TRBJ1-1; v_call: TRBV5-1
cdr3_nt: TGTGCCAGCAGTTACTTCCCTTCCTGGGGCACTGAAGCTTTCTTT; cdr3_aa: CASSYFPSWGTEAFF; d_call: .; clone_size: .; j_call: TRBJ1-1; v_call: TRBV6-5
cdr3_nt: TGTGCCAGCTCTCTCTTGGGACAGGGTGATGAGCAGTTCTTC; cdr3_aa: CASSLLGQGDEQFF; d_call: TRBD1; clone_size: .; j_call: TRBJ2-1; v_call: TRBV18
cdr3_nt: TGTGCCAGCAGCCGGGGGGACGGATCTGGAAACACCATATATTTT; cdr3_aa: CASSRGDGSGNTIYF; d_call: .; clone_size: few; j_call: TRBJ1-3; v_call: TRBV3-1/TRBV3-2
cdr3_nt: TGTGCCAGCAGTTACTTAAGGTTTCCGCACGAGCAGTACTTC; cdr3_aa: CASSYLRFPHEQYF; d_call: .; clone_size: .; j_call: TRBJ2-7; v_call: TRBV6-2/TRBV6-3
cdr3_nt: TGCGCCAGCAGCCAAGACGACAACAGGGGCCCCTACGAGCAGTACTTC; cdr3_aa: CASSQDDNRGPYEQYF; d_call: TRBD1; clone_size: .; j_call: TRBJ2-7; v_call: TRBV4-1
cdr3_nt: TGTGCCACCAGCAGAGATTATTCCCTCGGAGAGACCCAGTACTTC; cdr3_aa: CATSRDYSLGETQYF; d_call: .; clone_size: .; j_call: TRBJ2-5; v_call: TRBV15
cdr3_nt: TGTGCCAGTAGTATATTGGATAGCAATCAGCCCCAGCATTTT; cdr3_aa: CASSILDSNQPQHF; d_call: .; clone_size: .; j_call: TRBJ1-5; v_call: TRBV19
cdr3_nt: TGTGCCAGCAGCTTTGACAGGGTACCCTATGGCTACACCTTC; cdr3_aa: CASSFDRVPYGYTF; d_call: TRBD1; clone_size: .; j_call: TRBJ1-2; v_call: TRBV5-6
cdr3_nt: TGTGCCACCCCAGGCCCTCGGGATACGCAGTATTTT; cdr3_aa: CATPGPRDTQYF; d_call: .; clone_size: .; j_call: TRBJ2-3; v_call: TRBV9
cdr3_nt: TGTGCCAGCTCACCAGGGGGTACAGGGGGCGAAAATGGCTACACCTTC; cdr3_aa: CASSPGGTGGENGYTF; d_call: TRBD1; clone_size: .; j_call: TRBJ1-2; v_call: TRBV18
cdr3_nt: TGTGCCAGCAGCTTAGGGTCATTACGTTACAATGAGCAGTTCTTC; cdr3_aa: CASSLGSLRYNEQFF; d_call: .; clone_size: .; j_call: TRBJ2-1; v_call: TRBV7-9
cdr3_nt: TGTGCCAGCAGCCCGGGACAGGGGGCGTCAGATACGCAGTATTTT; cdr3_aa: CASSPGQGASDTQYF; d_call: TRBD1; clone_size: .; j_call: TRBJ2-3; v_call: TRBV11-3
cdr3_nt: TGTGCCAGCAGCGTAGAGGGTAGCGGGAGACAAACGCTGTTTTTT; cdr3_aa: CASSVEGSGRQTLFF; d_call: TRBD2; clone_size: few; j_call: TRBJ2-2; v_call: TRBV9
cdr3_nt: TGTGCCATCAGTGAGTCCATGACAGGGGCCACTGAAGCTTTCTTT; cdr3_aa: CAISESMTGATEAFF; d_call: TRBD1; clone_size: .; j_call: TRBJ1-1; v_call: TRBV10-3
cdr3_nt: TGTGCCAGCACTGGGGGGCGGGTTTACAATGAGCAGTTCTTC; cdr3_aa: CASTGGRVYNEQFF; d_call: .; clone_size: .; j_call: TRBJ2-1; v_call: TRBV27
cdr3_nt: TGCGCCAGCAGCCCCGTAACTAGCGGGAGATCAGATACGCAGTATTTT; cdr3_aa: CASSPVTSGRSDTQYF; d_call: TRBD2; clone_size: .; j_call: TRBJ2-3; v_call: TRBV5-1